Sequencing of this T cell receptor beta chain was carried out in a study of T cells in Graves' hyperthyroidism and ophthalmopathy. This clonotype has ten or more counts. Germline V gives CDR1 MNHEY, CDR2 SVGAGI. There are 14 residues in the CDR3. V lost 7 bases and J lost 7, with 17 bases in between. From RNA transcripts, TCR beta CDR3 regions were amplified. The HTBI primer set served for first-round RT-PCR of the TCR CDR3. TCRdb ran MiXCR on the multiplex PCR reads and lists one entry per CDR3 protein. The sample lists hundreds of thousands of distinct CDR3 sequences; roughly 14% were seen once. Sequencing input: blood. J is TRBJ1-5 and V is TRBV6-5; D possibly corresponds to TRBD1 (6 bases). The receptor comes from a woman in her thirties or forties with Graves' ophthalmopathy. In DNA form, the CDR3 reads TGTGCCAGCATTCCGGGACATTCGAGCCAGCCCCAGCATTTT. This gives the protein CASIPGHSSQPQHF.